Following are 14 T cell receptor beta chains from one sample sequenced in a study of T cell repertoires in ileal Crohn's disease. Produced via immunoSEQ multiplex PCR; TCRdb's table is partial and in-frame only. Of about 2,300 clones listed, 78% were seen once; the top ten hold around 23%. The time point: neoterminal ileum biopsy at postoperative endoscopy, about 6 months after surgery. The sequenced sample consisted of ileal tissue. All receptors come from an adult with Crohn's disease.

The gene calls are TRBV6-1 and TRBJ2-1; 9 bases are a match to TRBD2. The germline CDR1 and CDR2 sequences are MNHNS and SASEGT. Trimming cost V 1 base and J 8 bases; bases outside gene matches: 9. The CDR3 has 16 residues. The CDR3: CASSEVTTSGSHEQFF. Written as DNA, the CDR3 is TGTGCCAGCAGTGAAGTAACAACTAGCGGGTCGCATGAGCAGTTCTTC.

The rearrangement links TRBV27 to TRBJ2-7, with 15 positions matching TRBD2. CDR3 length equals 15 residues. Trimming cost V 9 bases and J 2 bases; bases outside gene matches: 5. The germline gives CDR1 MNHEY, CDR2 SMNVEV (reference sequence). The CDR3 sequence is CASGLAGGPTYEQYF. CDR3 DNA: TGTGCCAGTGGACTAGCGGGAGGGCCGACCTACGAGCAGTACTTC.

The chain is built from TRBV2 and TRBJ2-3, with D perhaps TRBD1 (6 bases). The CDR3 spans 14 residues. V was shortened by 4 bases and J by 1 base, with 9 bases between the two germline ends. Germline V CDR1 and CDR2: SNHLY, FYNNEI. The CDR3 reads CASSVQGRTDTQYF. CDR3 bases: TGTGCCAGCAGTGTACAGGGACGCACAGATACGCAGTATTTT.

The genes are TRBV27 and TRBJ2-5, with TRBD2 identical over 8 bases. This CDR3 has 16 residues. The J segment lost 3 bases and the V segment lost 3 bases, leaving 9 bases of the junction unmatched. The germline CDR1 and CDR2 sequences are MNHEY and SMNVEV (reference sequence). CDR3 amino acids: CASSFLAGRGEETQYF. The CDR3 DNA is TGTGCCAGCAGTTTCTTAGCGGGAAGGGGCGAAGAGACCCAGTACTTC.

In DNA form, the CDR3 reads TGCAGCGTTGACATATCTAGCGCTGGAAACATTCAGTACTTC. As protein: CSVDISSAGNIQYF. The gene calls are TRBV29-1 and TRBJ2-4; a weak D match, TRBD2 (6 bases). CDR1 and CDR2 (germline): SQVTM, ANQGSEA. V was pared by 3 bases and J by 6 bases, with 15 bases between. This CDR3 is 14 amino acids long.

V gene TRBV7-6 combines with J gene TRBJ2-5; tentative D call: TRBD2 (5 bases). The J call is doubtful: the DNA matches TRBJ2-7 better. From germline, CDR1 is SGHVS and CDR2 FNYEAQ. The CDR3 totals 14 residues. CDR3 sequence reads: CASSPSSRGYEQYF. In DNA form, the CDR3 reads TGTGCCAGCAGCCCCTCGTCCCGAGGGTACGAGCAGTACTTC.

CDR3 bases: TGTGCCAGCAGCCTATGGACAGCGAACACTGAAGCTTTCTTT. This codes for CASSLWTANTEAFF. V and J are TRBV5-4 and TRBJ1-1, with D possibly TRBD1 on 6 matching bases. Trimming shortened V by 4 bases and J by 1 base, and 11 bases separated the two germline ends. CDR3 size: 14 residues. CDR1 and CDR2 from the germline V gene are SGHNT and YYREEE (reference sequence). Combining the CDR3 with reference TRBV5-4 and TRBJ1-1 gives the whole variable domain ETGVTQSPTHLIKTRGQQVTLRCSSQSGHNTVSWYQQALGQGPQFIFQYYREEENGRGNFPPRFSGLQFPNYSSELNVNALELDDSALYLCASSLWTANTEAFFGQGTRLTVV.

CDR3 DNA sequence: TGCGCCAGCAGTGAAAGAGGTAATGGAGGCTACACCTTC. This translates into CASSERGNGGYTF. This chain connects TRBV10-2 to TRBJ1-2; no definite D call. The CDR3 totals 13 residues. CDR1 is WSHSY and CDR2 is SAAADI in the germline V gene. Trimming removed 3 bases at V and 8 bases at J, with 13 bases between.

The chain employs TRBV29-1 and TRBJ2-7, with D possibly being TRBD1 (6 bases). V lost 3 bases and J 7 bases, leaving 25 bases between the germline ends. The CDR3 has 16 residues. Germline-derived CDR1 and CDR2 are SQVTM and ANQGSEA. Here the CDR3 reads CSVDGGAGTSRREQYF. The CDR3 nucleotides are TGCAGCGTTGATGGAGGCGCCGGGACAAGTCGGAGGGAGCAGTACTTC.

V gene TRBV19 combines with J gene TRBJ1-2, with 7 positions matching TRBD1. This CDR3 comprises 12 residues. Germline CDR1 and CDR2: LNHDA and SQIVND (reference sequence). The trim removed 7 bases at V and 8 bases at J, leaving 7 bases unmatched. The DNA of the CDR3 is TGTGCCAGTAACGACAGGGCGTGGGGCTACACCTTC. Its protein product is CASNDRAWGYTF.

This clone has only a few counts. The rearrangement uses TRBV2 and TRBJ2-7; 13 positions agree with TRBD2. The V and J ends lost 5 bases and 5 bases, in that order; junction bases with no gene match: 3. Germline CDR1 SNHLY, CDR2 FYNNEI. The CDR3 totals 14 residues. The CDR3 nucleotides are TGTGCCAGCAGTAGGACTAGCGGGAGAAACGAGCAGTACTTC. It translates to CASSRTSGRNEQYF.

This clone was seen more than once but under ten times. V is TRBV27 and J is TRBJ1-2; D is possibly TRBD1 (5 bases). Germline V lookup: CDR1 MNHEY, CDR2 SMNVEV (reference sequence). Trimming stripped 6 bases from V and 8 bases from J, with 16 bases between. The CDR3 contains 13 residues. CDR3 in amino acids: CASSLGGGEGYTF. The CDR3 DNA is TGTGCCAGCAGCCTGGGGGGGGGAGAGGGCTACACCTTC.

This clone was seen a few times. CDR3 bases: TGTGCCAGCAGTGAAGGGACATACTCCTATAATTCACCCCTCCACTTT. Protein: CASSEGTYSYNSPLHF. The chain links TRBV6-1 to TRBJ1-6; the D gene is possibly TRBD1 (5 bases). The CDR3 consists of 16 residues. Germline CDR1 MNHNS, CDR2 SASEGT. Trimming removed 1 base from V and 0 bases from J, with 7 bases in between.

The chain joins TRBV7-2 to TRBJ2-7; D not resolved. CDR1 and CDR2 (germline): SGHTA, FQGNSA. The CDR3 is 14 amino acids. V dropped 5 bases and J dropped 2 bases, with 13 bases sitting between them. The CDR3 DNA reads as TGTGCCAGCAGCCGATCGGTAGAAGCCTACGAGCAGTACTTC. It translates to CASSRSVEAYEQYF.